This T cell receptor (beta chain) is from a study of a mutant IDH1 vaccine in newly diagnosed glioma. Regarding this clone: Its antigen is not known.

Time point described: week 47, end of study. The study gave 300 ug of mutant IDH1 20-mer peptide per vaccine dose, with topical imiquimod. V lost 5 bases to trimming and J lost 4 bases, with 12 bases between them. Looked up from germline, CDR1 is LNHDA and CDR2 is SQIVND (reference sequence). CDR3 size: 14 residues. Generated by immunoSEQ multiplex PCR, the TCRdb table keeps only in-frame clones and is missing some. This table has nearly 50,000 clones, less than 85% appearing once. The receptor's source is a woman in her twenties or thirties with glioma. Some clones in this sample may be carry-over from other donors' samples. The chain couples TRBV19 to TRBJ1-3; D is undetermined. Sequenced material: PBMCs, taken from a glioma patient whose treatment included an IDH1 peptide vaccine. This CDR3 reads CASSPGSAGNTIYF. The CDR3 DNA reads TGTGCCAGTAGTCCCGGCTCGGCGGGAAACACCATATATTTT. The full variable domain, completed using reference TRBV19 and TRBJ1-3, is DGGITQSPKYLFRKEGQNVTLSCEQNLNHDAMYWYRQDPGQGLRLIYYSQIVNDFQKGDIAEGYSVSREKKESFPLTVTSAQKNPTAFYLCASSPGSAGNTIYFGEGSWLTVV.